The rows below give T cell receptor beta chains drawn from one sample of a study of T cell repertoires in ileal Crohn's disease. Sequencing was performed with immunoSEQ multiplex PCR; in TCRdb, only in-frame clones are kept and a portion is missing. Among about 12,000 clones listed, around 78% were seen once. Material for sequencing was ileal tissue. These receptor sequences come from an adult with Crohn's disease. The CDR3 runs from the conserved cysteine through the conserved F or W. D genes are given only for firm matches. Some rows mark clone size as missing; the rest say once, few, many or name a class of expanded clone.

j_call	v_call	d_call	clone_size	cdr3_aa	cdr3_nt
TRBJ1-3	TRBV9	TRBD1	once	CASSVGTGAGNTIYF	TGTGCCAGCAGCGTAGGGACAGGGGCTGGGAACACCATATATTTT
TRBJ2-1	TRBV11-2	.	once	CASSLDPQSNEQFF	TGTGCCAGCAGCTTAGATCCTCAGTCCAATGAGCAGTTCTTC
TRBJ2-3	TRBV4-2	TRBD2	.	CASSQEAGGPADTQYF	TGTGCCAGCAGCCAAGAGGCGGGAGGGCCCGCAGATACGCAGTATTTT
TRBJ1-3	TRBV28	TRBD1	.	CASSLLQGAAGNTIYF	TGTGCCAGCAGTTTATTACAGGGGGCGGCTGGAAACACCATATATTTT
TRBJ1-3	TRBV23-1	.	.	CASSQSGAAGSGNTIYF	TGCGCCAGCAGTCAATCCGGCGCGGCCGGCTCTGGAAACACCATATATTTT
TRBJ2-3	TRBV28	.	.	CASSSPSQGTDTQYF	TGTGCCAGCAGTTCCCCCTCCCAGGGCACAGATACGCAGTATTTT
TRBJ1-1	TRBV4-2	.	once	CASSQDQQRDTEAFF	TGTGCCAGCAGCCAAGATCAACAGAGGGACACTGAAGCTTTCTTT
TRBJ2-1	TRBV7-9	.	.	CASSHTGYNEQFF	TGTGCCAGCAGCCATACAGGGTACAATGAGCAGTTCTTC
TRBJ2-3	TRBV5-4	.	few	CASSPGVSTDTQYF	TGTGCCAGCAGCCCGGGGGTTAGCACAGATACGCAGTATTTT
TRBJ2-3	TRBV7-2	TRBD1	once	CASSSDRGDTQYF	TGTGCCAGCAGCTCCGACAGGGGGGATACGCAGTATTTT
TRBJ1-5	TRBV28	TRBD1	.	CASSRGGMIQPQHF	TGTGCCAGCAGTCGAGGGGGCATGATTCAGCCCCAGCATTTT
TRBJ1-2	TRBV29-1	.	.	CSVERGRDGYTF	TGCAGCGTTGAAAGAGGGCGAGATGGCTACACCTTC
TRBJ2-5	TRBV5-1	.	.	CASSFGDETQYF	TGCGCCAGCAGCTTCGGGGATGAGACCCAGTACTTC
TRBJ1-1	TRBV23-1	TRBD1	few	CASSQSGGQGARSIAEAFF	TGCGCCAGCAGTCAATCGGGGGGACAGGGGGCGCGTTCGATTGCTGAAGCTTTCTTT
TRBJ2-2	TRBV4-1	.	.	CASSQGSPGTGELFF	TGCGCCAGCAGCCAAGGAAGTCCCGGCACCGGGGAGCTGTTTTTT
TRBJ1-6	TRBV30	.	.	CACRGLGYNSPLHF	TGTGCCTGTAGGGGATTGGGGTATAATTCACCCCTCCACTTT
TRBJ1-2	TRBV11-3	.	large	CASSPRGGVPTF	TGTGCCAGCAGCCCTAGGGGGGGAGTCCCCACCTTC
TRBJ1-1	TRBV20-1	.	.	CMGGDGTEAFF	TGCATGGGGGGGGATGGCACTGAAGCTTTCTTT
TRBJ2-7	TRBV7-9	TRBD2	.	CASSPRLAGVYEQYF	TGTGCCAGCAGCCCCAGACTAGCGGGAGTTTACGAGCAGTACTTC
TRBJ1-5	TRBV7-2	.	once	CASSLDPVQPQHF	TGTGCCAGCAGCTTAGATCCAGTTCAGCCCCAGCATTTT
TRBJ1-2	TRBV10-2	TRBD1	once	CASRQGADYGYTF	TGCGCCAGCCGACAGGGGGCGGATTATGGCTACACCTTC
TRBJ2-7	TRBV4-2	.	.	CASSQASGDGEQYF	TGTGCCAGCAGCCAAGCCTCAGGGGACGGCGAGCAGTACTTC
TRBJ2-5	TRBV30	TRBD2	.	CAGTSGQPPGTQYF	TGTGCCGGGACTAGCGGGCAGCCCCCCGGGACCCAGTACTTC
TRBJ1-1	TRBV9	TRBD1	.	CASSSTTGAGNTEAFF	TGTGCCAGCAGTTCTACCACAGGGGCCGGGAACACTGAAGCTTTCTTT
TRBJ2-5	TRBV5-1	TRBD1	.	CASSSRDRAETQYF	TGCGCCAGCAGCAGCAGGGACAGGGCTGAGACCCAGTACTTC
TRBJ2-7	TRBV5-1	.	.	CASSLWGINEQYF	TGCGCCAGCAGCTTGTGGGGCATCAACGAGCAGTACTTC
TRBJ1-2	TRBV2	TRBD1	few	CASSGQGSNYGYTF	TGTGCCAGCAGCGGACAGGGAAGTAACTATGGCTACACCTTC
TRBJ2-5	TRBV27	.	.	CASSLRRARQETQYF	TGTGCCAGCAGTTTAAGGAGGGCGAGGCAAGAGACCCAGTACTTC
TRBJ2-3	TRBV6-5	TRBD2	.	CASSFLLAGSDTQYF	TGTGCCAGCAGTTTTCTACTAGCGGGATCAGATACGCAGTATTTT
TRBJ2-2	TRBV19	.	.	CASSIRGTGELFF	TGTGCCAGTAGTATCCGGGGGACCGGGGAGCTGTTTTTT
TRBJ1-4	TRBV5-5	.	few	CASSAPGTNEKLFF	TGTGCCAGCAGCGCCCCGGGGACTAATGAAAAACTGTTTTTT
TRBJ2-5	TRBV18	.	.	CASSPEMETQYF	TGTGCCAGCTCACCAGAGATGGAGACCCAGTACTTC
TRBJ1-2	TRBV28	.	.	CASRGQFGYTF	TGTGCCAGCAGAGGACAGTTTGGCTACACCTTC
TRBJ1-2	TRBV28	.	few	CASSPGGPPGYTF	TGTGCCAGCAGCCCCGGGGGACCCCCTGGCTACACCTTC
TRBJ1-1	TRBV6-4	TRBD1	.	CASKGQGVTEAFF	TGTGCCAGCAAGGGACAGGGGGTCACTGAAGCTTTCTTT
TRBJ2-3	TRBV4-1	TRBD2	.	CASSQDRLAGGPRGGDTQYF	TGCGCCAGCAGCCAAGATCGACTAGCGGGAGGGCCAAGAGGAGGTGATACGCAGTATTTT
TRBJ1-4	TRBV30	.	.	CAWSVGTAGDEKLFF	TGTGCCTGGAGTGTAGGTACGGCAGGGGATGAAAAACTGTTTTTT